Below are 25 T cell receptor beta chains sequenced from a single sample in a study of blood T cell repertoires in COVID-19. Clones were sequenced by immunoSEQ multiplex PCR, and TCRdb holds only the in-frame ones, with some missing. Of 200,000 to 250,000 clones detected, 65% to 85% appear once; the ten largest clones hold about 3.2%. The sample comprised PBMCs or T cells enriched from blood (not recorded which). These receptors were collected from a woman aged 55-70 years who had recovered from COVID-19.

V is TRBV27 and J is TRBJ2-1, with 11 bases identical to TRBD1. CDR3 size: 16 residues. From germline, CDR1 is MNHEY and CDR2 SMNVEV (reference sequence). After removal of 4 bases from V and 5 bases from J, the junction contained 7 bases not matched to a gene. In nucleotides, the CDR3 is TGTGCCAGCAGTTCCTCCGGGACAGGGGGGAACAATGAGCAGTTCTTC. Translated, it gives CASSSSGTGGNNEQFF.

The J gene is TRBJ1-2, the V gene TRBV5-6, with 8 bases matching TRBD1. J gave up 2 bases and V 6 bases, and 6 bases lay outside the gene matches. CDR3 size: 14 residues. Per the germline V gene, CDR1 is SGHDT and CDR2 is YYEEEE. This chain's CDR3 is CASTLGQANYGYTF. The CDR3 region has the DNA TGTGCCAGCACATTGGGACAGGCCAACTATGGCTACACCTTC.

This clone was counted a few times. At one of its ends the junction is not consistent with the germline gene, which may arise from a read error. V is TRBV18 and J is TRBJ1-3, with D unresolved. The CDR3 loop spans 13 amino acids. CDR1 is KGHSH, CDR2 LQKENI, per germline. The CDR3 DNA follows: TGTGCCAGCTCACCGGGGAGTGGAGACACCATATATTTT. As protein: CASSPGSGDTIYF.

The CDR3 spells CASSTGTGGYFEKLFF. In DNA form, the CDR3 reads TGTGCCAGTAGTACAGGGACAGGGGGCTATTTTGAAAAACTGTTTTTT. The chain is built from TRBV19 and TRBJ1-4; 12 bases are shared with TRBD1. CDR1 is LNHDA, CDR2 SQIVND, per germline (reference sequence). With 4 bases clipped from V and 7 bases from J, the junction kept 7 bases outside the gene matches. The CDR3 is 16 residues long.

The count of this clone is one. The chain employs TRBV12-5 and TRBJ2-3, with 10 bases fitting TRBD2. The CDR3 loop spans 16 amino acids. J was trimmed by 3 bases and V by 0 bases; bases with no gene match: 3. Germline CDR1 is LGHNT and CDR2 is FRNRAP. CDR3 coding DNA: TGTGCTAGTGGTTTGGTCAGGACTAGCGGTACAGATACGCAGTATTTT. As protein: CASGLVRTSGTDTQYF.

This clone has only one observation. This rearrangement joins TRBV29-1 to TRBJ1-2, with 7 positions matching TRBD1. V was clipped by 5 bases and J by 3 bases; unmatched bases: 6. Germline V gene sequence: CDR1 SQVTM, CDR2 ANQGSEA. The CDR3 length is 13 residues. CDR3 bases: TGCAGCGTTCTAAAGGGGACAGACTATGGCTACACCTTC. It codes for CSVLKGTDYGYTF.

This sequence joins TRBV4-2 and TRBJ2-6; D gene uncertain. Trimming pared 9 bases from V and 0 bases from J, leaving 3 bases between. CDR3 length: 12 residues. Per germline, CDR1 LGHNA and CDR2 YNFKEQ. The CDR3 loop is CASLSGANVLTF. The CDR3 DNA follows: TGTGCCAGTCTCTCTGGGGCCAACGTCCTGACTTTC.

V gene TRBV6-5 combines with J gene TRBJ1-6; the match to TRBD1 covers 7 bases. J gave up 0 bases and V 9 bases, and 5 bases lay outside the gene matches. The CDR3 contains 15 residues. Germline CDR1 reads MNHEY; CDR2 reads SVGAGI. The CDR3 DNA reads TGTGCCAGTAAGCCAGGGGGCTCCTATAATTCACCCCTCCACTTT. This gives the protein CASKPGGSYNSPLHF.

J is TRBJ2-1 and V is TRBV7-3; a possible D gene is TRBD1 (6 bases). V lost 5 bases and J lost 1, with 12 bases in between. Germline lookup yields CDR1 SGHTA and CDR2 FQGTGA. This CDR3 contains 15 residues. CDR3: CASSEDRLSYNEQFF. CDR3 nucleotides: TGTGCCAGCAGCGAAGACAGGTTATCCTACAATGAGCAGTTCTTC. Looking up the rest from reference TRBV7-3 and TRBJ2-1 gives the full variable domain: GAGVSQTPSNKVTEKGKYVELRCDPISGHTALYWYRQSLGQGPEFLIYFQGTGAADDSGLPNDRFFAVRPEGSVSTLKIQRTERGDSAVYLCASSEDRLSYNEQFFGPGTRLTVL.

V and J are TRBV18 and TRBJ2-1, with 7 bases identical to TRBD2. The germline CDR1 and CDR2 sequences are KGHSH and LQKENI. This CDR3 contains 13 residues. V lost 4 bases to trimming and J lost 8 bases; unmatched junction nucleotides: 5. The CDR3 DNA reads as TGTGCCAGCTCACGAGTGGGGAGGGATGAGCAGTTCTTC. It encodes CASSRVGRDEQFF.

The genes are TRBV12-3 or TRBV12-4 and TRBJ2-7; possible D gene TRBD2, 5 bases. Trimming pared 5 bases from V and 6 bases from J, leaving 11 bases between. The CDR3 extends over 12 amino acids. The CDR3 is CASSHRESEQYF. The CDR3, as DNA: TGTGCCAGCAGTCATCGGGAAAGCGAGCAGTACTTC.

This clone showed up just once. The chain is built from TRBV7-2 and TRBJ2-2; 8 nucleotides align to TRBD2. Trimming at V came to 3 bases and at J to 7 bases, leaving 4 bases not matched to a gene. The CDR3 runs 14 residues. Germline V gene lookup returns CDR1 SGHTA and CDR2 FQGNSA. In DNA, the CDR3 is TGTGCCAGCAGCTTTACGCTAGCGGGCGGGGAGCTGTTTTTT. Translating gives CASSFTLAGGELFF.

This rearrangement joins TRBV10-3 to TRBJ1-2, with no clear D. The V gene's germline CDR1 is ENHRY and CDR2 SYGVKD. Trimming cost V 5 bases and J 0 bases, with 13 bases left between them. This CDR3 is 15 amino acids long. CDR3 nucleotide sequence: TGTGCCATCAGTCGCCGACGGGAGTCTAACTATGGCTACACCTTC. Translation gives CAISRRRESNYGYTF.

This clone was counted only a few times. The CDR3 protein is CAGGVYGNQPQHF. The DNA of the CDR3 is TGTGCCGGCGGGGTATACGGCAATCAGCCCCAGCATTTT. The rearrangement uses TRBV6-5 and TRBJ1-5, with D unclear. The CDR3 has 13 residues. Germline-derived CDR1 and CDR2 are MNHEY and SVGAGI. V lost 11 bases and J 2 bases, leaving 13 bases between the germline ends.

The V call is TRBV7-2, the J call TRBJ1-1, with unresolved D. The CDR3 has 15 residues. Deletions cut 1 base from V and 4 bases from J, with 13 bases between. CDR1 and CDR2 (germline): SGHTA, FQGNSA. CDR3 residues: CASSLDAGSATEAFF. CDR3 DNA: TGTGCCAGCAGCTTAGACGCGGGATCGGCCACTGAAGCTTTCTTT.

V gene TRBV7-2 combines with J gene TRBJ1-4; D remains unclear. The CDR3 totals 14 residues. Germline-derived CDR1 and CDR2 are SGHTA and FQGNSA. Between the trimmed V and J ends, which lost 3 bases and 2 bases, there was a span of 7 bases. CDR3 nucleotide sequence: TGTGCCAGCAGCTTGGCCGGGACTAATGAAAAACTGTTTTTT. It is translated as CASSLAGTNEKLFF.

The V gene is TRBV7-9, the J gene TRBJ1-3; 7 bases match TRBD1. Germline V gene sequence: CDR1 SEHNR, CDR2 FQNEAQ (reference sequence). Trimming removed 4 bases from V and 2 bases from J; junction bases left unmatched: 2. CDR3 length: 14 amino acids. CDR3 loop: CASSSQGAGNTIYF. The DNA for the CDR3 is TGTGCCAGCAGCTCTCAGGGGGCTGGAAACACCATATATTTT.

The chain is built from TRBV27 and TRBJ1-2; TRBD1 is a possible D gene (5 bases). The V gene's germline CDR1 is MNHEY and CDR2 SMNVEV (reference sequence). V lost 7 bases and J lost 7, with 22 bases in between. There are 15 residues in the CDR3. CDR3 coding DNA: TGTGCCAGCACCGCTTTTTTGAGTGGGGCTGGTGGCTACACCTTC. Translated, it gives CASTAFLSGAGGYTF.

The chain has TRBV19 and TRBJ2-3; D unresolved. The CDR3 covers 17 residues. Germline CDR1 is LNHDA and CDR2 is SQIVND (reference sequence). The germline V and J ends were trimmed by 3 bases and 2 bases, with 18 bases remaining between them. The CDR3 region has the DNA TGTGCCAGTAGTATTGCCCCTGACTTGGAGTTCACAGATACGCAGTATTTT. Translated: CASSIAPDLEFTDTQYF.

The CDR3 DNA reads TGTGCCAGTAGGCCACGACAGGACTTTAACTATGGCTACACCTTC. It translates to CASRPRQDFNYGYTF. The chain couples TRBV19 to TRBJ1-2, with D possibly being TRBD1 (6 bases). This CDR3 spans 15 amino acids. The V end was cut by 6 bases, the J end by 1 base, with 15 bases between. The germline V gene encodes CDR1 LNHDA and CDR2 SQIVND (reference sequence).

The chain joins TRBV4-1 to TRBJ2-2; tentative D call: TRBD1 (8 bases). CDR1 is MGHRA, CDR2 YSYEKL, per germline. Trimming stripped 0 bases from V and 7 bases from J, with 18 bases between. CDR3 length: 17 residues. In nucleotides, the CDR3 is TGCGCCAGCAGCCAAGAGGGTTCACAGGGGGGGTTCGGGGAGCTGTTTTTT. Its translation: CASSQEGSQGGFGELFF.

The chain has TRBV6-5 and TRBJ1-6; 9 bases align to TRBD1. This CDR3 contains 14 residues. Trimming took 11 bases from V and 5 from J; bases not matched to a gene: 7. Germline CDR1 and CDR2: MNHEY and SVGAGI. CDR3 bases: TGTGCCGGGCGAAGGACAGGGGATAATTCACCCCTCCACTTT. This codes for CAGRRTGDNSPLHF.

The rearrangement links TRBV5-4 to TRBJ1-2; 8 nucleotides line up with TRBD1. J lost 7 bases, V lost 5 bases, and 16 bases had no gene match. The CDR3 has 16 residues. CDR1 is SGHNT, CDR2 YYREEE, per germline (reference sequence). CDR3 coding DNA: TGTGCCAGCAGAAATCCAGGGGGCTGGATGCAAAGTGGCTACACCTTC. It specifies CASRNPGGWMQSGYTF.

The chain uses TRBV12-2 and TRBJ2-1; the table names TRBD1, a call not compared with the DNA. TRBV12-2 is annotated as a pseudogene. CDR3 length: 15 residues. Here the CDR3 reads CASRLVDRKRGEQFF. DNA for the CDR3: TGTGCAAGTCGCTTAGTGGACAGAAAAAGGGGTGAGCAGTTCTTC.

This clone turned up a few times. This sequence joins TRBV6-2 or TRBV6-3 and TRBJ1-3; D perhaps matches TRBD1 (6 bases). The CDR3 totals 14 residues. Trimming stripped 4 bases from V and 0 bases from J, with 7 bases between. The V gene's germline CDR1 is MNHEY and CDR2 SVGEGT. The CDR3 nucleotides read TGTGCCAGCAGTTGGGACACCTCTGGAAACACCATATATTTT. This translates into CASSWDTSGNTIYF.